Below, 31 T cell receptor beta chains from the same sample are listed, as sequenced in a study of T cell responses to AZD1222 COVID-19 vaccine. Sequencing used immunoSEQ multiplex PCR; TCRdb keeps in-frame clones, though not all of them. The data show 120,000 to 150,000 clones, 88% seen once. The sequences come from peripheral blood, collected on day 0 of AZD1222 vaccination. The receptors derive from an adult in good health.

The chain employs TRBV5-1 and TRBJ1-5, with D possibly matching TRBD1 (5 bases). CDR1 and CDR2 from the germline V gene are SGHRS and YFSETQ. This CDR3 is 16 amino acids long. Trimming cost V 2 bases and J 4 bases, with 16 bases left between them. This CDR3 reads CASSLSPRGNNQPQHF. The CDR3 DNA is TGCGCCAGCAGCTTATCCCCCCGGGGGAATAATCAGCCCCAGCATTTT.

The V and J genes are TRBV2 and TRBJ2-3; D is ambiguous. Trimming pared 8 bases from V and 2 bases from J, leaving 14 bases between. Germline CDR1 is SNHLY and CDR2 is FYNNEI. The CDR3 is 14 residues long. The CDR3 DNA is TGTGCCAGCGTTCACAGCTCTGCCACAGATACGCAGTATTTT. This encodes CASVHSSATDTQYF.

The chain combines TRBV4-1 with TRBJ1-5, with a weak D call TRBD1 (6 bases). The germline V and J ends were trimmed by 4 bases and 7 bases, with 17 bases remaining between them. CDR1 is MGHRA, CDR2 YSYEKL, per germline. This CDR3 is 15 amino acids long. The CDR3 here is CASSLGRGEKQPQHF. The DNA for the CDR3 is TGCGCCAGCAGCCTTGGCAGGGGAGAAAAACAGCCCCAGCATTTT.

The CDR3 region has the DNA TGTGCCAGCGGAAGAGCCGGACAGATCCAAGAGACCCAGTACTTC. This translates into CASGRAGQIQETQYF. The V and J genes are TRBV6-5 and TRBJ2-5; a possible D gene is TRBD1 (6 bases). Trimming took off 8 bases at V and 1 base at J, with 17 bases between the two ends. The CDR3 length is 15 residues. The germline V gene encodes CDR1 MNHEY and CDR2 SVGAGI.

This CDR3 is CASSLPPGQGEAFF. The CDR3 nucleotides are TGTGCCAGCAGCCTACCCCCGGGACAGGGTGAAGCTTTCTTT. The rearrangement links TRBV28 to TRBJ1-1; TRBD1 matches 9 bases. The CDR3 is made up of 14 amino acids. V gave up 6 bases and J gave up 7 bases; unmatched junction bases: 9. The germline V gene has CDR1 MDHEN and CDR2 SYDVKM.

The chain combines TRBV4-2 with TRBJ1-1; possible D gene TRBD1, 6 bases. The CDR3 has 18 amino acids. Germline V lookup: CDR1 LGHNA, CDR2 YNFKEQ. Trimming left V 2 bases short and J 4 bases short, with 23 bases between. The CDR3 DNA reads TGTGCCAGCAGCCAATATACCCCAGTAGGGGGTTCGGGCACTGAAGCTTTCTTT. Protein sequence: CASSQYTPVGGSGTEAFF.

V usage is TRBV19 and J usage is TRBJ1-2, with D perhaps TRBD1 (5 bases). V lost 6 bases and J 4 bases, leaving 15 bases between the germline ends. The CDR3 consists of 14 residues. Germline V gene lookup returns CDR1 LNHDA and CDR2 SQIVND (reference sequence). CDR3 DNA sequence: TGTGCCAGTAGGGGCCGCGGGACTCTCTATGGCTACACCTTC. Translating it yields CASRGRGTLYGYTF.

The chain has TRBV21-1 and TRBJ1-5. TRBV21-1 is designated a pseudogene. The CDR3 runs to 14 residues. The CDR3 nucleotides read TGTGCCAGCAGCAAAAGGGGGGACAATCAGCCCCAGCATTTT. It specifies CASSKRGDNQPQHF.

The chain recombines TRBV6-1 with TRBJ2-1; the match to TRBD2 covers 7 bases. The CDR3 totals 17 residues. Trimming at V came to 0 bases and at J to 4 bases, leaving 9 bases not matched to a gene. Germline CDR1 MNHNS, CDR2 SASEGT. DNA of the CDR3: TGTGCCAGCAGTGAAGCCCCCCGGGGAGGGGTATACAATGAGCAGTTCTTC. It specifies CASSEAPRGGVYNEQFF.

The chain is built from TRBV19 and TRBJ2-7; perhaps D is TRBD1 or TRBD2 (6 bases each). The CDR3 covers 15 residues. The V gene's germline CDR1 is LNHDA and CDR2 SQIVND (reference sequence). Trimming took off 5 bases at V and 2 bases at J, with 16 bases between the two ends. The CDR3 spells CASSGGTTLTYEQYF. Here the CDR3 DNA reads TGTGCCAGTAGTGGGGGGACAACCCTTACCTACGAGCAGTACTTC.

The CDR3 sequence is CASSYIGTGDTEAFF. CDR3 in DNA: TGTGCCAGCAGTTACATCGGGACAGGGGACACTGAAGCTTTCTTT. The chain uses TRBV6-6 and TRBJ1-1, with 10 positions matching TRBD1. V shed 2 bases and J 3 bases; nucleotides not matched to a gene: 3. The germline gives CDR1 MNHNY, CDR2 SVGAGI (reference sequence). This CDR3 region has 15 residues.

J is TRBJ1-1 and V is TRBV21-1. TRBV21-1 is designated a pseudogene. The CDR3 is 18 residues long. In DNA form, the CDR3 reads TGTGCCAGCAGCAAATCGGGGTTAGGGAGCCGCCGTAACACTGAAGCTTTCTTT. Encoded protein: CASSKSGLGSRRNTEAFF.

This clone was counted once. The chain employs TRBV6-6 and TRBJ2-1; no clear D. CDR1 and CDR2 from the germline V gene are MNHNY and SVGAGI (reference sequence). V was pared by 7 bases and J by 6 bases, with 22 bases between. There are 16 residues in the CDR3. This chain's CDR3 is CASTANQRSRGNEQFF. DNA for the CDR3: TGTGCCAGCACCGCCAATCAGAGATCTAGAGGCAATGAGCAGTTCTTC.

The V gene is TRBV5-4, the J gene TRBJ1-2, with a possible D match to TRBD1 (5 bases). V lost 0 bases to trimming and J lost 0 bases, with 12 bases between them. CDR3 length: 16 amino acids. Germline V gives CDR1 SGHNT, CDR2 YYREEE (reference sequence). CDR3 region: CASSLGRGKANYGYTF. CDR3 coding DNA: TGTGCCAGCAGCTTGGGGAGGGGAAAAGCTAACTATGGCTACACCTTC.

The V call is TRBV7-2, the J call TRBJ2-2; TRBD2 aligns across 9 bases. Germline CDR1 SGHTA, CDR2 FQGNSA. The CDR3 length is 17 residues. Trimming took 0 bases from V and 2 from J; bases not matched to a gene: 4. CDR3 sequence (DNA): TGTGCCAGCAGCTTAGCTCTAGCGGGGATAAACACCGGGGAGCTGTTTTTT. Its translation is CASSLALAGINTGELFF.

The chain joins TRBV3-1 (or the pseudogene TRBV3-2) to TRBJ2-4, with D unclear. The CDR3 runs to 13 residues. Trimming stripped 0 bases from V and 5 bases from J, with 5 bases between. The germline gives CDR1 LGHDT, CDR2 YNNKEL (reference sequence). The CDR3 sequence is CASSQDTQNIQYF. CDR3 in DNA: TGTGCCAGCAGCCAAGACACCCAAAACATTCAGTACTTC.

CDR3 region: CASSPDSFGNTIYF. The CDR3 region has the DNA TGTGCCAGCAGCCCAGACAGTTTTGGAAACACCATATATTTT. The chain is built from TRBV3-1 (or the pseudogene TRBV3-2) and TRBJ1-3, with D possibly TRBD1 on 5 matching bases. Between the trimmed V and J ends, which lost 4 bases and 3 bases, there was a span of 10 bases. This CDR3 is built from 14 residues. Germline V CDR1 and CDR2: LGHDT, YNNKEL (reference sequence).

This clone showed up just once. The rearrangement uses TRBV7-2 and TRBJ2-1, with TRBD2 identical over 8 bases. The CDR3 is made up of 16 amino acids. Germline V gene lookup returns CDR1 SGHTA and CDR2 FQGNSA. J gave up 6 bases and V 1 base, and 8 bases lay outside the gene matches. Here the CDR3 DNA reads TGTGCCAGCAGCTTAGTATTTGGACTAGCAGGCAATGAGCAGTTCTTC. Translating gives CASSLVFGLAGNEQFF.

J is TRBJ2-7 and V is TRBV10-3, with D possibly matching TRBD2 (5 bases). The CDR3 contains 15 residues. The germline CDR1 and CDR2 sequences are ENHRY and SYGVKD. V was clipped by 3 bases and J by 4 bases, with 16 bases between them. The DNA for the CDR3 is TGTGCCATCAGTGAAGTTCCTCGGGGATCGTACGAGCAGTACTTC. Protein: CAISEVPRGSYEQYF.

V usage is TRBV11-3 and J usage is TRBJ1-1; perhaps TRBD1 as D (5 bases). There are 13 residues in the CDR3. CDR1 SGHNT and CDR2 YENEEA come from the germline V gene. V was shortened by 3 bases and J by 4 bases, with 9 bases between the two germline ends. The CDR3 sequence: CASSLWGTTEAFF. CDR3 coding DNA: TGTGCCAGCAGCTTGTGGGGGACCACTGAAGCTTTCTTT.

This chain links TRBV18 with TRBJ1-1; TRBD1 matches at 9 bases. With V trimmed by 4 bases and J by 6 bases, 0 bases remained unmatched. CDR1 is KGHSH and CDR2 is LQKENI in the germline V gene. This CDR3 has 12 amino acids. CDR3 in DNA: TGTGCCAGCTCACGGGACAGGGCTGAAGCTTTCTTT. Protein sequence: CASSRDRAEAFF.

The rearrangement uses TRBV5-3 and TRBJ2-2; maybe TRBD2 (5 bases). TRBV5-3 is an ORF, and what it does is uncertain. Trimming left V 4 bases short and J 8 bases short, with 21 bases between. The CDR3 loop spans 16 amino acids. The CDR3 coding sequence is TGTGCCAGAAGCGCGCAGGTATATTCCTGGAGGGGGGAGCTGTTTTTT. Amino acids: CARSAQVYSWRGELFF.

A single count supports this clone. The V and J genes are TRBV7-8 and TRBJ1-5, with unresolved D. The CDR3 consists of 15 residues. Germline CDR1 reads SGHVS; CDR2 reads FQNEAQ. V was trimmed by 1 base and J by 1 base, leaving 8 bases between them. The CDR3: CASSLGAVSNQPQHF. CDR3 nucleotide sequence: TGTGCCAGCAGCTTAGGTGCGGTAAGCAATCAGCCCCAGCATTTT.

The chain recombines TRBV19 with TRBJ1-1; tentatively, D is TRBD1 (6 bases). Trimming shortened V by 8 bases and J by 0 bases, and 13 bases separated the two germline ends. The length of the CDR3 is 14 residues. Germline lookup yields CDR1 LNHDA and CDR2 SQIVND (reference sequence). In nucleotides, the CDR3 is TGTGCCAGTGGGCAAACAGGGATGAACACTGAAGCTTTCTTT. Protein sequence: CASGQTGMNTEAFF.

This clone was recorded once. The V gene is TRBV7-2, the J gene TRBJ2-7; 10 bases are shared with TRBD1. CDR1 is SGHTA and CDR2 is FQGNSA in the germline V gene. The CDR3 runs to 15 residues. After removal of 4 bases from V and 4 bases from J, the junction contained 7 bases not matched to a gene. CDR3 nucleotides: TGTGCCAGCAGCTCGACAGGGGGCATCCAATACGAGCAGTACTTC. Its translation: CASSSTGGIQYEQYF.

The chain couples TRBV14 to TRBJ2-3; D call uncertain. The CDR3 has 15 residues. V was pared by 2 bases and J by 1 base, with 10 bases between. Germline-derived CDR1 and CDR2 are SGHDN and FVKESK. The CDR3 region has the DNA TGTGCCAGCAGCCAATATTTGCCCGGCACAGATACGCAGTATTTT. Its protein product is CASSQYLPGTDTQYF. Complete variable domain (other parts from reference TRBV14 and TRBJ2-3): EAGVTQFPSHSVIEKGQTVTLRCDPISGHDNLYWYRRVMGKEIKFLLHFVKESKQDESGMPNNRFLAERTGGTYSTLKVQPAELEDSGVYFCASSQYLPGTDTQYFGPGTRLTVL.

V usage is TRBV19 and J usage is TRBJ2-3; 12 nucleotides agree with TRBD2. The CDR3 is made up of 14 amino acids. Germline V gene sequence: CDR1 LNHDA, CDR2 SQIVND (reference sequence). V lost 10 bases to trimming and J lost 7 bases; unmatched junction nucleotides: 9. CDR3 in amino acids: CATRTSGTSNTQYF. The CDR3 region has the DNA TGTGCCACTCGGACTAGCGGGACCTCTAATACGCAGTATTTT. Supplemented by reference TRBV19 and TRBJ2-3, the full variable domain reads DGGITQSPKYLFRKEGQNVTLSCEQNLNHDAMYWYRQDPGQGLRLIYYSQIVNDFQKGDIAEGYSVSREKKESFPLTVTSAQKNPTAFYLCATRTSGTSNTQYFGPGTRLTVL.

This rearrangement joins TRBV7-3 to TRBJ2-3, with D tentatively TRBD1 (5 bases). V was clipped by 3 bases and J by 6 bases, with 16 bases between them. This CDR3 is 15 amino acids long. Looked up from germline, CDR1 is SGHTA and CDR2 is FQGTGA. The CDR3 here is CASSFGSGGADTQYF. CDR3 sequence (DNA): TGTGCCAGCAGCTTTGGTTCCGGTGGGGCCGATACGCAGTATTTT.

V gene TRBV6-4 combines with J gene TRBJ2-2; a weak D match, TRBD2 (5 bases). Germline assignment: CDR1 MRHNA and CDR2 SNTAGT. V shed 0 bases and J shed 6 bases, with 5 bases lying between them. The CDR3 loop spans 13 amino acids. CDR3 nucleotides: TGTGCCAGCAGTGACTCGGGAGCCGGGGAGCTGTTTTTT. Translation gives CASSDSGAGELFF.

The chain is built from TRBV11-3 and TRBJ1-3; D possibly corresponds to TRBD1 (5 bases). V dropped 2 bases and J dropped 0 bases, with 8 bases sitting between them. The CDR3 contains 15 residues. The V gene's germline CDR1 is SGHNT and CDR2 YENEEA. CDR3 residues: CASSLMGGSGNTIYF. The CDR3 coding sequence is TGTGCCAGCAGCTTAATGGGGGGCTCTGGAAACACCATATATTTT.

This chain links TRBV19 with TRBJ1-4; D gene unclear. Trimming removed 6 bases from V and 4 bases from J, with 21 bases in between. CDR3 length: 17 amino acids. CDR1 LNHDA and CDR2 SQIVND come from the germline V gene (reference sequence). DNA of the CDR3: TGTGCCAGTAGCCAATACTCCCCCGGGATTGATAATGAAAAACTGTTTTTT. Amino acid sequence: CASSQYSPGIDNEKLFF.